This T cell receptor (beta chain) was sequenced in a study of blood T cell repertoires in COVID-19. Study-wide context: Researchers got acute and convalescent COVID-19 samples from the United States, Italy and Spain. From T cells, B-cell-depleted T cells, or PBMCs came the material, which was cDNA or gDNA.

Germline values: CDR1 MGHRA, CDR2 YSYEKL. V gave up 1 base and J gave up 7 bases, with 14 bases separating them. The CDR3 has 15 residues. Methods used by the authors: Estimated nucleated cell counts came from reference gene primer amplification. This table comes from immunoSEQ multiplex PCR, and its TCRdb copy is limited to in-frame clones, with some not included. D and trimming were read from the DNA, whereas the V and J calls and clone size are those reported in that table. The sample includes about 290,000 clones, approximately 86% seen only once; the top ten take 4.1%. This clonotype was obtained from a woman aged 45 to 65 with active or convalescent COVID-19. The gene calls are TRBV4-1 and TRBJ2-1; possible D gene TRBD2, 5 bases. Sequenced sample: peripheral blood. CDR3 loop: CASSQGRESRNEQFF. As DNA, the CDR3 is TGCGCCAGCAGCCAAGGAAGGGAGAGTAGAAATGAGCAGTTCTTC.